This T cell receptor beta chain was obtained from a study of neoadjuvant anti-PD-1 for oral cavity cancer. The overall study: Before surgery, most patients got three to four biweekly 3 mg/kg nivolumab doses. Around day 43, patients without progression received a fourth nivolumab dose before surgery.

Data came from immunoSEQ multiplex PCR; TCRdb stores just in-frame clones and leaves some out. The profile covers approximately 74,000 clones, with roughly four fifths appearing a single time and around 3.1% taken by the ten largest. This clonotype was sampled from a person aged 35-79 years with oral cavity squamous cell carcinoma. The sample consisted of PBMCs, taken before nivolumab (anti-PD-1) treatment.

CDR3 DNA sequence: TGCAGCGCTGAGACTAGCGGGCGCCGCACCTACAATGAGCAGTTCTTC. It is translated as CSAETSGRRTYNEQFF. The V gene is TRBV29-1, the J gene TRBJ2-1, with 10 nucleotides matching TRBD2. The CDR3 consists of 16 residues. After removal of 7 bases from V and 2 bases from J, the junction contained 11 bases not matched to a gene. Germline V gene data show CDR1 as SQVTM and CDR2 as ANQGSEA.